Described below is a single T cell receptor beta chain sequence and its context. These data originate in a study of technical replicates of blood from a handful of donors. TCRdb keeps only in-frame clones here, not all; method: immunoSEQ multiplex PCR. Counted here are more than 80,000 clones, approximately 95% occurring once; the ten biggest clones make up 0.34%. This clonotype was obtained from a human donor in good health. Sequenced: T cells isolated from PBMCs.

The CDR3 nucleotides are TGCGCCAGCAGCCAAGAGCGCCCCTCTCCCTACTCCTACAATGAGCAGTTCTTC. Translated, it gives CASSQERPSPYSYNEQFF. The gene calls are TRBV4-1 and TRBJ2-1; D is uncertain. CDR3 length: 18 residues. From germline, CDR1 is MGHRA and CDR2 YSYEKL. V lost 0 bases to trimming and J lost 0 bases, with 15 bases between them.